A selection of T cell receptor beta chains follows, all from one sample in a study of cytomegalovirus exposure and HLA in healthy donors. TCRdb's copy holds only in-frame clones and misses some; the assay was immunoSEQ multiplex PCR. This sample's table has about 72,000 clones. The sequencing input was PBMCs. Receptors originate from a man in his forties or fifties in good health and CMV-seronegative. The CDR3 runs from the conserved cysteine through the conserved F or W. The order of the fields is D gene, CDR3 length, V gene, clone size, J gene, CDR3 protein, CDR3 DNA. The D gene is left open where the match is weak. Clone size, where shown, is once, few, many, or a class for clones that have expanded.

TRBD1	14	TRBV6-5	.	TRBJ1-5	CASSYRTGDQPQHF	TGTGCCAGCAGTTACCGGACAGGGGATCAGCCCCAGCATTTT
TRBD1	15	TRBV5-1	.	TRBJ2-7	CASSPGQGAFYEQYF	TGCGCCAGCAGCCCCGGACAGGGAGCTTTCTACGAGCAGTACTTC
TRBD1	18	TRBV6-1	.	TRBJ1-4	CASSAVWNRGPTNEKLFF	TGTGCCAGCAGTGCCGTCTGGAACAGGGGACCAACTAATGAAAAACTGTTTTTT
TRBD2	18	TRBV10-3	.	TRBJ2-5	CAISESDPRTSGEGTQYF	TGTGCCATCAGTGAGTCGGACCCAAGGACTAGCGGGGAGGGGACCCAGTACTTC
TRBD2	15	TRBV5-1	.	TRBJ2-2	CASSLEGGGAGELFF	TGCGCCAGCAGCTTGGAAGGCGGGGGGGCCGGGGAGCTGTTTTTT
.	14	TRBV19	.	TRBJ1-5	CASSKDSQNQPQHF	TGTGCCAGTAGTAAGGACAGTCAAAATCAGCCCCAGCATTTT
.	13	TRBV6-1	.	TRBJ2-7	CAMGEADPHEQYF	TGTGCCATGGGAGAGGCCGACCCCCACGAGCAGTACTTC
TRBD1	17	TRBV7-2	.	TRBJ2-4	CASSSPDRDWAKNIQYF	TGTGCCAGCAGCTCCCCGGACAGGGACTGGGCCAAAAACATTCAGTACTTC
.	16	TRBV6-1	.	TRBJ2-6	CASSDRGLSGANVLTF	TGTGCCAGCAGTGACAGGGGTCTATCTGGGGCCAACGTCCTGACTTTC
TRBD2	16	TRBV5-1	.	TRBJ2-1	CASSLDPAGNYNEQFF	TGCGCCAGCAGCTTGGATCCAGCGGGAAACTACAATGAGCAGTTCTTC
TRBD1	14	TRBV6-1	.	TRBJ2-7	CASRMGQSSYEQYF	TGTGCCAGCAGAATGGGACAGAGCTCCTACGAGCAGTACTTC
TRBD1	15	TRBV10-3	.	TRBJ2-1	CAFSPGQGAFNEQFF	TGTGCCTTCTCCCCGGGGCAGGGGGCTTTTAATGAGCAGTTCTTC
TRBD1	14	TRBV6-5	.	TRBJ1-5	CASSPDRGNQPQHF	TGTGCCAGCAGTCCTGACAGGGGGAATCAGCCCCAGCATTTT
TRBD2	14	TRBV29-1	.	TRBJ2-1	CSVRLAGRYNEQFF	TGCAGCGTAAGACTAGCGGGGAGATACAATGAGCAGTTCTTC
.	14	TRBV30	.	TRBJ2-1	CAWSDLARGDEQFF	TGTGCCTGGAGTGATTTAGCGCGGGGTGATGAGCAGTTCTTC
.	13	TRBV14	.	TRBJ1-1	CASSAQENTEAFF	TGTGCCAGCAGCGCCCAGGAGAACACTGAAGCTTTCTTT
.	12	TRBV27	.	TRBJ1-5	CASGGSGQPQHF	TGTGCCAGCGGCGGTAGCGGTCAGCCCCAGCATTTT
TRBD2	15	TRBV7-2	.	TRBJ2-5	CASSLNSGGKETQYF	TGTGCCAGCAGCTTGAATAGCGGGGGAAAAGAGACCCAGTACTTC
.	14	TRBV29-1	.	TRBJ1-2	CSVESGASNYGYTF	TGCAGCGTTGAATCAGGGGCCTCGAACTATGGCTACACCTTC
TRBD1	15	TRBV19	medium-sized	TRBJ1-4	CASSASGTGTEKLFF	TGTGCCAGTAGTGCTTCCGGGACAGGGACTGAAAAACTGTTTTTT
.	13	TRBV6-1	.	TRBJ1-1	CASTLQGNTEAFF	TGTGCCAGCACTCTACAGGGGAACACTGAAGCTTTCTTT
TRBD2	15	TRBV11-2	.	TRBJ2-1	CASSERGTSVPEQFF	TGTGCCAGCAGCGAGAGGGGGACTAGCGTCCCTGAGCAGTTCTTC
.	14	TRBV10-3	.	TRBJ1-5	CAISGGEVNQPQHF	TGTGCCATCAGTGGCGGGGAGGTTAATCAGCCCCAGCATTTT
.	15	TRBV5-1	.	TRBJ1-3	CASSLEGGSGNTIYF	TGCGCCAGCAGCTTGGAGGGTGGGAGTGGAAACACCATATATTTT
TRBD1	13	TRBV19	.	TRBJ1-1	CASIDRVWTEAFF	TGTGCCAGTATCGACAGGGTGTGGACTGAAGCTTTCTTT
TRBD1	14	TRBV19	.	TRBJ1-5	CASAGTGGVQPQHF	TGTGCCAGCGCCGGGACAGGGGGTGTTCAGCCCCAGCATTTT
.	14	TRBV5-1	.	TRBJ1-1	CASSLVGVGTEAFF	TGCGCCAGCAGCTTGGTAGGGGTCGGCACTGAAGCTTTCTTT
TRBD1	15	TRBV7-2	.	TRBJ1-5	CASSLVGQAGQPQHF	TGTGCCAGCAGCTTAGTCGGACAGGCGGGTCAGCCCCAGCATTTT
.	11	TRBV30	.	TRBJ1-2	CAWNTNYGYTF	TGTGCCTGGAATACTAACTATGGCTACACCTTC
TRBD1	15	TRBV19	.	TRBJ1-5	CASSLQGRSNQPQHF	TGTGCCAGTAGCTTACAGGGGCGCAGCAATCAGCCCCAGCATTTT
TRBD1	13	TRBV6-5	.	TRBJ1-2	CASTGQRVGGYTF	TGTGCCAGCACGGGACAGAGGGTTGGAGGCTACACCTTC
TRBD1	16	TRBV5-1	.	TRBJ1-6	CASSLQGEVYNSPLHF	TGCGCCAGCAGCTTGCAGGGGGAGGTCTATAATTCACCCCTCCACTTT
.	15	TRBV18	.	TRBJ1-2	CASSPSRQANYGYTF	TGTGCCAGCTCACCCAGCAGACAGGCTAACTATGGCTACACCTTC
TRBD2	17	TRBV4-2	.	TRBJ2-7	CASSRLQAAGGPNEQYF	TGTGCCAGCAGCCGCCTCCAGGCAGCGGGGGGGCCCAACGAGCAGTACTTC
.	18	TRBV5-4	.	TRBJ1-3	CASSYSTATLSSGNTIYF	TGTGCCAGCAGCTACTCGACAGCCACCCTGTCCTCTGGAAACACCATATATTTT
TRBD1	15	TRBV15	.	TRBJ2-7	CATSALFGQGSEQYF	TGTGCCACCAGCGCGCTTTTCGGACAGGGGAGCGAGCAGTACTTC
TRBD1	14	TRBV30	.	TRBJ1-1	CAWASTGANTEAFF	TGTGCCTGGGCTTCAACAGGGGCGAACACTGAAGCTTTCTTT
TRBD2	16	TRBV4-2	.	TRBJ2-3	CASSQLAGANTDTQYF	TGTGCCAGCAGCCAATTAGCGGGGGCCAACACAGATACGCAGTATTTT
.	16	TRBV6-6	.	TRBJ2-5	CASSYSRPDSEETQYF	TGTGCCAGCAGTTACTCTAGACCGGACAGCGAAGAGACCCAGTACTTC
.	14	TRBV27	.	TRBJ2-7	CASSPLATTYEQYF	TGTGCCAGCAGCCCCTTAGCCACCACCTACGAGCAGTACTTC
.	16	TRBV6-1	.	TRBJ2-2	CASSEVGGFHTGELFF	TGTGCCAGCAGTGAAGTTGGGGGGTTTCACACCGGGGAGCTGTTTTTT
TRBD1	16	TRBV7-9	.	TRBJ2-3	CASSLAATGVTDTQYF	TGTGCCAGCAGCTTAGCGGCTACAGGGGTCACAGATACGCAGTATTTT
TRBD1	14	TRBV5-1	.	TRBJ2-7	CASRRQGDRYEQYF	TGCGCCAGCAGGAGACAGGGGGACCGTTACGAGCAGTACTTC
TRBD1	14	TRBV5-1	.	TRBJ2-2	CASSPRTGTGELFF	TGCGCCAGCAGCCCCCGGACAGGAACCGGGGAGCTGTTTTTT
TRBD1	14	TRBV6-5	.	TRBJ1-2	CASSRNTGAYGYTF	TGTGCCAGCAGTCGAAATACAGGGGCCTATGGCTACACCTTC
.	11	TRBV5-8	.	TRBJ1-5	CASSLTKPQHF	TGTGCCAGCAGCCTTACAAAGCCCCAGCATTTT
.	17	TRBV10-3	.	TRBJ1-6	CAISESGAPFYNSPLHF	TGTGCCATCAGTGAGTCAGGGGCTCCTTTCTATAATTCACCCCTCCACTTT
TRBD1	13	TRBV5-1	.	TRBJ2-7	CASRPGQADEQYF	TGCGCCAGTCGACCGGGACAGGCTGACGAGCAGTACTTC
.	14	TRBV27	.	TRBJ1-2	CASRTQGANYGYTF	TGTGCCAGCAGAACACAGGGAGCTAACTATGGCTACACCTTC
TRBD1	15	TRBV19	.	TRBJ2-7	CASSSSGQGAFEQYF	TGTGCCAGTAGTAGTTCTGGACAGGGGGCCTTCGAGCAGTACTTC